Given below is one TCR beta chain in context. Its target is not known. The sample comes from a study of shared clonotypes between healthy human individuals. General study results and limits: How much donors shared clonotypes was expected to be affected by sequencing depth.

CD8 cells regarded as naive lacked CD45RO, were positively chosen for CCR7, and omitted terminally differentiated effector memory CD45RA+ cells. Adult Caucasians living in Nashville, Tennessee made up all of the donors. TCRdb's table, derived via immunoSEQ multiplex PCR, lists solely in-frame clones and lacks some. The sample lists 700,000 to 950,000 clones; just over 95% were seen once. V dropped 1 base and J dropped 4; count of bases not matched to a gene: 9. The CDR3 has 17 residues. In germline, CDR1 is MDHEN, CDR2 SYDVKM. Specimen: naive CD8+ T cells sorted from blood. The TCR was taken from a man younger than 45 in good health. The chain joins TRBV28 to TRBJ2-7, with 11 bases lining up with TRBD2. The CDR3 sequence: CASSLSFPSGRLYEQYF. The CDR3 DNA reads as TGTGCCAGCAGTTTATCGTTCCCTAGCGGGAGGTTGTACGAGCAGTACTTC.